This T cell receptor beta chain appears in the sequencing data of a study of cytomegalovirus exposure and HLA in healthy donors. The donors formed part of the roughly 120-subject validation cohort, distinct from the roughly 670-subject first cohort. With respect to this clone: Its cognate antigen is unknown.

The repertoire was sequenced with immunoSEQ multiplex PCR; TCRdb's copy has only in-frame clones and lacks some. The table records fewer than 150,000 clones, around 88% of them present only once. Findings and caveats of the study: In vitro assays verified that a few CMV-associated chains recognized CMV antigens specifically.

In germline, CDR1 is MNHEY, CDR2 SVGAGI. With V trimmed by 4 bases and J by 7 bases, 9 bases remained unmatched. The CDR3 contains 15 residues. This TCR was recovered from a man between 18 and 29 years old in good health and CMV-seronegative. Specimen: PBMCs. The V gene is TRBV6-5, the J gene TRBJ1-4; TRBD1 agrees at 7 bases. The CDR3 spells CASSLMGQTGEKLFF. The CDR3 nucleotides are TGTGCCAGCAGTTTGATGGGACAGACGGGTGAAAAACTGTTTTTT.